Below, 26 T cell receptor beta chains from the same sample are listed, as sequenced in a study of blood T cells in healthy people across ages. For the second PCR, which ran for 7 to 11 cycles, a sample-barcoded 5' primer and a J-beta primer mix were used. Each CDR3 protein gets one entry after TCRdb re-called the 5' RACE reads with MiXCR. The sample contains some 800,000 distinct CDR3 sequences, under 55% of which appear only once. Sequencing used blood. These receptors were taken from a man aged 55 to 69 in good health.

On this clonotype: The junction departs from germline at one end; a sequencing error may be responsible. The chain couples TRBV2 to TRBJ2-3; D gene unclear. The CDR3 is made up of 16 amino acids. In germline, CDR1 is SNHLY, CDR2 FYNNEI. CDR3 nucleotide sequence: TGTGCCAGCAGTGAACAGGTGACGGTACACACAGATACGCGGTATTTT. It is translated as CASSEQVTVHTDTRYF.

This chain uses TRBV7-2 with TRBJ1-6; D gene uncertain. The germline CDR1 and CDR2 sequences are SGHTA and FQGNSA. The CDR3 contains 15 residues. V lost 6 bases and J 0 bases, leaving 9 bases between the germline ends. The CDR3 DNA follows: TGTGCCAGCAGTCGAATTAGCTCCTATAATTCACCCCTCCACTTT. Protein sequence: CASSRISSYNSPLHF.

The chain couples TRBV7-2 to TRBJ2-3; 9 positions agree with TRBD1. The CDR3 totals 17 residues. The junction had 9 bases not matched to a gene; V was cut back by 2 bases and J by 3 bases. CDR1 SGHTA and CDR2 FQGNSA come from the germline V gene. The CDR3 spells CASSLLLGGTGTDTQYF. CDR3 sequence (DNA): TGTGCCAGCAGCTTACTTTTAGGGGGGACAGGGACAGATACGCAGTATTTT.

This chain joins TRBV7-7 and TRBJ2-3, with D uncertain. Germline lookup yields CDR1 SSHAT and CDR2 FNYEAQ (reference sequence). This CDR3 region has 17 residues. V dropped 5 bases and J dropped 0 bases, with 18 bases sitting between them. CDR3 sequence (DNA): TGTGCCAGCAGCCCAGAACCTGCAGGCTCTAGCACAGATACGCAGTATTTT. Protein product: CASSPEPAGSSTDTQYF.

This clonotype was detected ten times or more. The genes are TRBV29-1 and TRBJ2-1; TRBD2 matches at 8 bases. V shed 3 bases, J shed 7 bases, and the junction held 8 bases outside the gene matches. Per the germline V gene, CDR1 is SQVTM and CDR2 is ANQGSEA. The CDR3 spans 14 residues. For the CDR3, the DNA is TGCAGCGTTGACGGGGGGGGCTCCGTGAATGAGCAGTTCTTC. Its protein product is CSVDGGGSVNEQFF.

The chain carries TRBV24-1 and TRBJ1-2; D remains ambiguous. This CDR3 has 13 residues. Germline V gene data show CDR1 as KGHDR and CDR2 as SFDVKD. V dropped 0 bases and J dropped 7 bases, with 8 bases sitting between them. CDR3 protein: CATSDLLGGGYTF. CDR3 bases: TGTGCCACCAGTGATTTGCTGGGTGGTGGCTACACCTTC.

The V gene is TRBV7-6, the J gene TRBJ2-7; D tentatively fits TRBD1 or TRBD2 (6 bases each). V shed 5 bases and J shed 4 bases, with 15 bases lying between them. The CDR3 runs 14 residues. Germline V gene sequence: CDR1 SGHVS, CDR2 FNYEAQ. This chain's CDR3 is CASSVYGGIYEQYF. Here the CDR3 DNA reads TGTGCCAGCAGCGTATACGGGGGCATATACGAGCAGTACTTC.

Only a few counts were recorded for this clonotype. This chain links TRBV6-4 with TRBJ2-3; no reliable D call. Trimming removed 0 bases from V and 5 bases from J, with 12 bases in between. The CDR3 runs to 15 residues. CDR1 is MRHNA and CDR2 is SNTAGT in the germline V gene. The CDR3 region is CASSDSGGTGDTQYF. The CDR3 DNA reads TGTGCCAGCAGTGACTCAGGCGGAACCGGAGATACGCAGTATTTT.

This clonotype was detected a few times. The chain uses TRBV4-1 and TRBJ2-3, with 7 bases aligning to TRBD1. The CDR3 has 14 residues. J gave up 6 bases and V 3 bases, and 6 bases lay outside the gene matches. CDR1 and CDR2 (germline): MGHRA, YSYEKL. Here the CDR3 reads CASSHGLQGDTQYF. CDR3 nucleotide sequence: TGCGCCAGCAGCCATGGATTACAGGGGGATACGCAGTATTTT.

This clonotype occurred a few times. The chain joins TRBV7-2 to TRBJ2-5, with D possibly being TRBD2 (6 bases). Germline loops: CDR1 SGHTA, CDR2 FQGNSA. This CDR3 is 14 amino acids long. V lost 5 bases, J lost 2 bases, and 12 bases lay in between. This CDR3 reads CASSPRERQETQYF. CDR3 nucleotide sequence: TGTGCCAGCAGCCCCCGGGAGAGACAAGAGACCCAGTACTTC. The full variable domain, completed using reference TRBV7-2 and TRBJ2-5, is GAGVSQSPSNKVTEKGKDVELRCDPISGHTALYWYRQSLGQGLEFLIYFQGNSAPDKSGLPSDRFSAERTGGSVSTLTIQRTQQEDSAVYLCASSPRERQETQYFGPGTRLLVL.

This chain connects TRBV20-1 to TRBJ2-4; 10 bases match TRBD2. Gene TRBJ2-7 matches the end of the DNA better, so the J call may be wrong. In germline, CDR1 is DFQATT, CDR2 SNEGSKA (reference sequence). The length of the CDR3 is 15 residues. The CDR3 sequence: CSATLPSGGSYEQYF. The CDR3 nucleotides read TGCAGTGCTACCCTACCTAGCGGGGGTTCCTACGAGCAGTACTTC.

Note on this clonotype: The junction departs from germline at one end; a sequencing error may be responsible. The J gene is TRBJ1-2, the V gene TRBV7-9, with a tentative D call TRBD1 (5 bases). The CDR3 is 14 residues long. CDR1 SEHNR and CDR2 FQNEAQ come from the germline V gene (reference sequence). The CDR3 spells CASSLETVFYSYTF. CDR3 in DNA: TGTGCCAGCAGCTTAGAGACAGTTTTCTATAGCTACACCTTC.

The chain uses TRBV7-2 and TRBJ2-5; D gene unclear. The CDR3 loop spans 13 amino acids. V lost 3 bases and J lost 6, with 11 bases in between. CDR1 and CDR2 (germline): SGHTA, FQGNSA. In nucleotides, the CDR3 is TGTGCCAGCAGCTTGGGGATGGGAAAGACCCAGTACTTC. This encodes CASSLGMGKTQYF.

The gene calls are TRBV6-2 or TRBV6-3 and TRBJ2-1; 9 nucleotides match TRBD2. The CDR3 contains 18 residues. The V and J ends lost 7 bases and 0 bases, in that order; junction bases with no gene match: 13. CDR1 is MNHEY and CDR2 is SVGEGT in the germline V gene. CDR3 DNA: TGTGCCAGCACCAAAGAGATTCTAGCGGGGAGCTCCTACAATGAGCAGTTCTTC. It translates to CASTKEILAGSSYNEQFF.

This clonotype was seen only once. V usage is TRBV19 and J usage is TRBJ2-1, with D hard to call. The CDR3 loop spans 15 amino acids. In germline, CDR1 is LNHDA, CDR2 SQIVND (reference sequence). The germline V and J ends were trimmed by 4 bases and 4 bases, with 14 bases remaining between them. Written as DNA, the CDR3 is TGTGCCAGTAGTACTCACCGTAGGGATTACAATGAGCAGTTCTTC. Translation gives CASSTHRRDYNEQFF. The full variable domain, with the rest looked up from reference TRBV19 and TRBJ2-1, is DGGITQSPKYLFRKEGQNVTLSCEQNLNHDAMYWYRQDPGQGLRLIYYSQIVNDFQKGDIAEGYSVSREKKESFPLTVTSAQKNPTAFYLCASSTHRRDYNEQFFGPGTRLTVL.

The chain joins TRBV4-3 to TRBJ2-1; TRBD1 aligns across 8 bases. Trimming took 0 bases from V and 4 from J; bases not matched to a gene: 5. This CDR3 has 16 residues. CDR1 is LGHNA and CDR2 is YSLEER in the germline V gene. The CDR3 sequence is CASSQDRTGLYNEQFF. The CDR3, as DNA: TGCGCCAGCAGCCAAGATAGGACAGGGTTGTACAATGAGCAGTTCTTC.

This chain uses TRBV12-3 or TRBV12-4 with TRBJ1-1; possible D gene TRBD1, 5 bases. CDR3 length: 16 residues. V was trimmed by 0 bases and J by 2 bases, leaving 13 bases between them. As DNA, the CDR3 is TGTGCCAGCAGTTTAGCGCTGGGGCGGGGAAACACTGAAGCTTTCTTT. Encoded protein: CASSLALGRGNTEAFF.

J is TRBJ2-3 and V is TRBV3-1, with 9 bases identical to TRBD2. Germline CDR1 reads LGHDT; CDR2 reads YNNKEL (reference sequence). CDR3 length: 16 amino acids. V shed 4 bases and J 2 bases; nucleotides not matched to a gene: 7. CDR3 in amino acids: CASSLSGGISTDTQYF. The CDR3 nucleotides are TGTGCCAGCAGCCTTAGCGGGGGAATTTCCACAGATACGCAGTATTTT.

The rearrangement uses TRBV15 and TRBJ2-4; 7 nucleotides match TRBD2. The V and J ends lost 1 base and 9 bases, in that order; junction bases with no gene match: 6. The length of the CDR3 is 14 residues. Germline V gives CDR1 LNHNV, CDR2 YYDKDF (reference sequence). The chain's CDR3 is CATSRGGGSGIQYF. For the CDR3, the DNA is TGTGCCACCAGCAGAGGGGGAGGGTCTGGCATTCAGTACTTC. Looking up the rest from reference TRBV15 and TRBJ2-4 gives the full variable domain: DAMVIQNPRYQVTQFGKPVTLSCSQTLNHNVMYWYQQKSSQAPKLLFHYYDKDFNNEADTPDNFQSRRPNTSFCFLDIRSPGLGDTAMYLCATSRGGGSGIQYFGAGTRLSVL.

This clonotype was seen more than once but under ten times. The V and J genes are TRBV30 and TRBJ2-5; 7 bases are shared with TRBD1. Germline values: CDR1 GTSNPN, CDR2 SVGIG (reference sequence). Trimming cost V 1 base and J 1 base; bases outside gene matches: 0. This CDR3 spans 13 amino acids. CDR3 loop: CAWSGDSQETQYF. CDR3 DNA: TGTGCCTGGAGTGGGGACAGCCAAGAGACCCAGTACTTC. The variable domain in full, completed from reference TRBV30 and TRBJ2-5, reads SQTIHQWPATLVQPVGSPLSLECTVEGTSNPNLYWYRQAAGRGLQLLFYSVGIGQISSEVPQNLSASRPQDRQFILSSKKLLLSDSGFYLCAWSGDSQETQYFGPGTRLLVL.

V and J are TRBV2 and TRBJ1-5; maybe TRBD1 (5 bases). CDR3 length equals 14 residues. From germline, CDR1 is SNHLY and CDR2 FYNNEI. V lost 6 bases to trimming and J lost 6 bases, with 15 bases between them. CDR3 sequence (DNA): TGTGCCAGCAGGGATACCGACAGAAGTCAGCCCCAGCATTTT. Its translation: CASRDTDRSQPQHF.

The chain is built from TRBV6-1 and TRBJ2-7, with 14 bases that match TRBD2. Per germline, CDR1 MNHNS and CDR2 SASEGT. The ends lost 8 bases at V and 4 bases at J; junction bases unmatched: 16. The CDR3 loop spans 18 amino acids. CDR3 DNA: TGTGCCAGCGGGCCCGGGACTAGCGGGGGATTCCTTGGTTACGAGCAGTACTTC. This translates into CASGPGTSGGFLGYEQYF.

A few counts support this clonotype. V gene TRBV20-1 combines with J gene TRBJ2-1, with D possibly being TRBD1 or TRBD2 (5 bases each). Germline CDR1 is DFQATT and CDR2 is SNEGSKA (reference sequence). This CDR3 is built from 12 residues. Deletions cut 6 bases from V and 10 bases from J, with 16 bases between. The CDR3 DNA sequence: TGCAGTGCCAGGCGTGGGGGATTCGAGCAGTTCTTC. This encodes CSARRGGFEQFF.

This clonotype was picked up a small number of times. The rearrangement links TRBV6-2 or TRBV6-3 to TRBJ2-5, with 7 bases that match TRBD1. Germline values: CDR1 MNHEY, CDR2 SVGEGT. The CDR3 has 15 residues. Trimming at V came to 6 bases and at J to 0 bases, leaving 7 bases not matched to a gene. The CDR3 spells CASRLGQTYQETQYF. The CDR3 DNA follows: TGTGCCAGCAGGCTGGGACAGACCTACCAAGAGACCCAGTACTTC.

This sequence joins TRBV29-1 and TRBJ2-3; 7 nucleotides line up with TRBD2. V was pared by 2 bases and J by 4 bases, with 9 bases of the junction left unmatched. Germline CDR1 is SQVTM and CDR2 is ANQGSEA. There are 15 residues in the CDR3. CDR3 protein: CSVELAAAQSDTQYF. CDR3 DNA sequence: TGCAGCGTTGAACTAGCGGCGGCGCAGTCAGATACGCAGTATTTT.

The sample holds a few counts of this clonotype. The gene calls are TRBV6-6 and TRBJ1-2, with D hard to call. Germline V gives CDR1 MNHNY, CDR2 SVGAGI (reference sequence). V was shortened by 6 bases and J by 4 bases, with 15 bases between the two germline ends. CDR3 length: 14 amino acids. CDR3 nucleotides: TGTGCCAGCAGACCCCATGGAGACCCCTATGGCTACACCTTC. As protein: CASRPHGDPYGYTF.